This is a list of T cell receptor beta chains from one sample in a study of blood T cell repertoires in COVID-19. The assay was immunoSEQ multiplex PCR, and TCRdb's table has in-frame clones only and misses some. The sample lists around 280,000 clones, 90% occurring once. Material for sequencing was PBMCs or T cells enriched from blood (not recorded which). Receptor source: a woman aged 18 to 35 with acute COVID-19. The CDR3 runs from the conserved cysteine through the conserved F or W. A D gene is named only where the DNA matches it firmly. Size values are once, few and many counts, or a class for expanded clones, and some rows have none.

J gene	V gene	clone size	D gene	CDR3 DNA	CDR3 protein
TRBJ2-3	TRBV27	NA	NA	TGTGCCAGCCGAATGGCCGTCAAAACAGATACGCAGTATTTT	CASRMAVKTDTQYF
TRBJ2-2	TRBV5-1	NA	NA	TGCGCCAGCATGACGACACCCACCGGGGAGCTGTTTTTT	CASMTTPTGELFF
TRBJ2-7	TRBV18	NA	TRBD1	TGTGCCAGCTCCCCGACCAGGGACAGGGTATACGACGAGCAGTACTTC	CASSPTRDRVYDEQYF
TRBJ1-2	TRBV7-2	NA	NA	TGTGCCAGCGGTGCTTTTTGGGGAGCTAACTATGGCTACACCTTC	CASGAFWGANYGYTF
TRBJ1-1	TRBV7-8	NA	NA	TGTGCCAGCAGCTTAGTCCCGGGCGGGACCCTGGGCATGAACACTGAAGCTTTCTTT	CASSLVPGGTLGMNTEAFF
TRBJ2-1	TRBV6-4	NA	TRBD1	TGTGCCAGCAGCGCCGGGACAGGGGCCTATGAGCAGTTCTTC	CASSAGTGAYEQFF
TRBJ2-3	TRBV9	NA	TRBD2	TGTGCCAGCAGCGTAGCCCCGGGGGGGGGAGCAGATACGCAGTATTTT	CASSVAPGGGADTQYF
TRBJ2-3	TRBV7-9	NA	NA	TGTGCCAGCGGCGGGGACTCCAGTTTTCCCACAGATACGCAGTATTTT	CASGGDSSFPTDTQYF
TRBJ1-1	TRBV7-2	NA	TRBD1	TGTGCCAGCAGCTCCTCGGGACAGGGACTCGCTGAAGCTTTCTTT	CASSSSGQGLAEAFF
TRBJ2-7	TRBV3-1/TRBV3-2	few	TRBD2	TGTGCCAGCACCTTAGGGACTAGCGGGATCTACGAGCAGTACTTC	CASTLGTSGIYEQYF
TRBJ2-3	TRBV5-4	NA	NA	TGTGCCAGCAGCTTGCCGAGGCAGGGGCCAGGGAATACGCAGTATTTT	CASSLPRQGPGNTQYF
TRBJ2-2	TRBV7-9	once	NA	TGTGCCAGCAGCTTCTCGGGGACCGGGGAGCTGTTTTTT	CASSFSGTGELFF
TRBJ2-1	TRBV6-5	NA	NA	TGTGCCACTTCAACCGGAGTTTCCTACAATGAGCAGTTCTTC	CATSTGVSYNEQFF
TRBJ1-2	TRBV30	NA	NA	TGTGCCACCCGACAGGTCTATGGCTACACCTTC	CATRQVYGYTF
TRBJ1-2	TRBV28	NA	NA	TGTGCCAGCAGTTTAAGACGGACTTTAAACTATGGCTACACCTTC	CASSLRRTLNYGYTF
TRBJ2-7	TRBV5-1	NA	TRBD2	TGCGCCAGCCAGTTGGCTAGCGGAATATACGAGCAGTACTTC	CASQLASGIYEQYF
TRBJ1-5	TRBV30	NA	NA	TGTGCCTGGAGACAGGGTAGCAATCAGCCCCAGCATTTT	CAWRQGSNQPQHF
TRBJ1-4	TRBV6-5	NA	TRBD1	TGTGCCAGCACTAAGGACAGGGGGAATGAAAAACTGTTTTTT	CASTKDRGNEKLFF
TRBJ2-3	TRBV7-3	NA	TRBD2	TGTGCCGGGGGACTAGCGGGAAATACGCAGTATTTT	CAGGLAGNTQYF
TRBJ2-1	TRBV5-5	once	TRBD2	TGTGCCAGCAGCTTGATTGGGACTAGCGGGAGTTGGGCGCAGTTCTTC	CASSLIGTSGSWAQFF
TRBJ1-5	TRBV27	few	NA	TGTGCCAGCAGTGAGAGGGGAGGCCAGCCCCAGCATTTT	CASSERGGQPQHF
TRBJ2-3	TRBV7-2	NA	NA	TGTGCCAGCAGCGACCCCCCCGACAGGTACACAGATACGCAGTATTTT	CASSDPPDRYTDTQYF
TRBJ2-2	TRBV19	NA	NA	TGTGCCAGTAGTGCTATAAGGGCTAGCAGCGTCCGGGGAGCTGTTTTT	CASSAIRASSVRGAVF
TRBJ2-5	TRBV20-1	NA	TRBD2	TGCAGTGCAAGGGAGGGAGAGACCCAGTACTTC	CSAREGETQYF
TRBJ2-3	TRBV30	NA	TRBD2	TGTGCCTGGACGCTGAGTATGACTAGCGGTAGCACAGATACGCAGTATTTT	CAWTLSMTSGSTDTQYF
TRBJ2-7	TRBV12-5	NA	NA	TGTGCTAGTGGTTTGAATCTTGGCATTTTAAGGCGGAAGGACTACGAGCAGTACTTC	CASGLNLGILRRKDYEQYF
TRBJ1-5	TRBV19	once	NA	TGTGCCAGTAGTATAGGCCCTCTCGGGGAGGGAACTGGACAGCCCCAGCATTTT	CASSIGPLGEGTGQPQHF
TRBJ1-4	TRBV24-1	NA	TRBD1	TGTGCCACCAGTGAAGCCGGGACAGGGGCCTCTAATGAAAAACTGTTTTTT	CATSEAGTGASNEKLFF
TRBJ2-7	TRBV4-1	once	TRBD2	TGCGCCAGCAGCCAAGCCGGACTAGCGAGAACCTACGAGCAGTACTTC	CASSQAGLARTYEQYF
TRBJ1-5	TRBV3-1/TRBV3-2	NA	TRBD1	TGTGCCAGCAGCCGTACAGGGGGCAATCAGCCCCAGCATTTT	CASSRTGGNQPQHF
TRBJ2-3	TRBV10-1	NA	TRBD2	TGCGCCAGCAGTGAGTCAGGTAGCGGGAGGACAGATACGCAGTATTTT	CASSESGSGRTDTQYF
TRBJ1-5	TRBV21-1	NA	NA	TGTGCCAGCAGCAAAGCCCCCAACAGGGAGTCTCGACAGCCCCAGCATTTT	CASSKAPNRESRQPQHF
TRBJ2-7	TRBV5-4	NA	NA	TGTGCCAGCAGCGACGCCGGGACATCATCCTACGAGCAGTACTTC	CASSDAGTSSYEQYF
TRBJ1-3	TRBV6-1	NA	NA	TGTGCCAGCAGTGAAGTGTTGGCAGGGGGAAACACCATATATTTT	CASSEVLAGGNTIYF
TRBJ2-5	TRBV4-1	NA	TRBD1	TGCGCCAGCAGCCAAGTGGGGACAGGGGGAGAGACCCAGTACTTC	CASSQVGTGGETQYF
TRBJ2-1	TRBV29-1	NA	NA	TGCAGCGTTCAGAGGGGGGACAGTGCCTACAATGAGCAGTTCTTC	CSVQRGDSAYNEQFF
TRBJ1-2	TRBV28	NA	NA	TGTGCCAGCAGTAGCGACAGCCCCTATGGCTACACCTTC	CASSSDSPYGYTF
TRBJ2-4	TRBV4-1	NA	TRBD1	TGCGCCAGCAGCCAAGATATGGGGACAGGGGGCAAAAACATTCAGTACTTC	CASSQDMGTGGKNIQYF
TRBJ1-6	TRBV4-1	NA	NA	TGCGCCAGCAGCCAAGAACCCCTACAGGGCTGGATTTTAAATTCACCCCTCCACTTT	CASSQEPLQGWILNSPLHF
TRBJ1-5	TRBV28	NA	NA	TGTGCCAGCACTAAGACAGGTTATAGGGATCAGCCCCAGCATTTT	CASTKTGYRDQPQHF
TRBJ2-7	TRBV4-2	NA	NA	TGTGCCAGCAGCCAAGATGGCGGGGACCTCTACGAGCAGTACTTC	CASSQDGGDLYEQYF
TRBJ2-7	TRBV12-5	NA	TRBD1	TGTGCTAGTGGTTTGGTTTTCGGACAGGGGGTCGACGAGCAGTACTTC	CASGLVFGQGVDEQYF
TRBJ2-2	TRBV30	NA	TRBD2	TGTGCCGTCGGGAGGGCGTTGACCGGGGAGCTGTTTTTT	CAVGRALTGELFF
TRBJ2-7	TRBV9	NA	NA	TGTGCCAGCAGCGCAGGCGGGGGCAGTCATTCCTACGAGCAGTACTTC	CASSAGGGSHSYEQYF
TRBJ1-1	TRBV28	NA	TRBD1	TGTGCCAGCAGCCGACAGGGGGCGAAAACCACTGAAGCTTTCTTT	CASSRQGAKTTEAFF
TRBJ2-7	TRBV24-1	NA	TRBD2	TGTGCCACCAGTGATCCCATAGCGGGAGTAGGCGAGCAGTACTTC	CATSDPIAGVGEQYF
TRBJ2-1	TRBV27	NA	TRBD1	TGTGCCAGCAGTTTAACAGGGGGCAGGAACAATGAGCAGTTCTTC	CASSLTGGRNNEQFF
TRBJ1-2	TRBV30	NA	NA	TGTGCCTGGACCTACCTCTATGGCTACACCTTC	CAWTYLYGYTF
TRBJ1-4	TRBV30	NA	TRBD1	TGTGCCTGGGGGCCGACAGGGCTTGAAAAACTGTTTTTT	CAWGPTGLEKLFF
TRBJ1-2	TRBV12-3/TRBV12-4	NA	NA	TGTGCCAGCACCCAAGGGGGGGCGCGAGGCTACACCTTC	CASTQGGARGYTF
TRBJ2-5	TRBV7-9	NA	TRBD2	TGTGCCAGCAGCTTTGGGGGGACTACCCAAGAGACCCAGTACTTC	CASSFGGTTQETQYF
TRBJ1-1	TRBV10-2	NA	NA	TGCGCCAGCAAGGACCTAGGGGGATTGGACACTGAAGCTTTCTTT	CASKDLGGLDTEAFF
TRBJ2-1	TRBV3-1/TRBV3-2	NA	NA	TGTGCCAGCAGCCAATATGGAAAGCGGAACTCCTACAATGAGCAGTTCTTC	CASSQYGKRNSYNEQFF
TRBJ2-1	TRBV27	NA	TRBD1	TGTGCCAGCAGCAACCAGGGACAGGGGGGCCTAGCGGGGACCTACAATGAGCAGTTCTTC	CASSNQGQGGLAGTYNEQFF
TRBJ1-2	TRBV7-6	NA	TRBD1	TGTGCCAGCAGCCCCTCGGGGACAGTCAACTATGGCTACACCTTC	CASSPSGTVNYGYTF
TRBJ2-3	TRBV7-9	NA	NA	TGTGCCAGCAGCTTTAGCGCGGATACGCAGTATTTT	CASSFSADTQYF
TRBJ1-1	TRBV10-3	NA	TRBD1	TGTGCCATCAGTGAGTCAGAGGGGGACAGGGGGAGGACTGAAGCTTTCTTT	CAISESEGDRGRTEAFF
TRBJ1-3	TRBV7-2	NA	NA	TGTGCCAGCAGCTTAGGGCAACCAGGGCGTTCTGGAAACACCATATATTTT	CASSLGQPGRSGNTIYF
TRBJ2-1	TRBV11-2	NA	TRBD1	TGTGCCAGCAGCTCAACCCCAGGGACAGGGGTCGATGAGCAGTTCTTC	CASSSTPGTGVDEQFF
TRBJ2-7	TRBV11-2	NA	NA	TGTGCCAGCAGCTTATCAGGGCTCGACGAGCAGTACTTC	CASSLSGLDEQYF